This T cell receptor (beta chain) was sequenced in a study of blood T cell repertoires in COVID-19 (dated by TCRdb to 2018 to 2020). Notes on the research overall: Samples from collaborators originated in the United States, Italy and Spain and spanned both the acute and convalescent phases of COVID-19. The prospective study material was composed of cDNA or gDNA derived from T cells, B-cell-depleted T cells, or PBMCs. Deeply sampled blood TCRbeta repertoires from subjects exposed to, actively infected with, or recovered from COVID-19 were included in the dataset. A freely available public database, intended as a resource for researchers studying the immune response to SARS-CoV-2, is where the repertoires were released. The samples were drawn from the first 160 participants of the ongoing ImmuneRACE study and from 1,254 subjects provided by 6 global collaborators. The sample metadata nearly always contained a de-identified subject ID, COVID-19 status, age in years and sex. Where HLA class I and class II types were available, the types were taken from metadata supplied by the sample provider, not from assay-based typing. Overall results and qualifications from the work: The amount of clinical and demographic metadata varied by source and participant and was provided uncurated.

Samples from volunteer blood donors who had recovered from COVID-19 were contributed by a second Seattle source. Each collaborating institution followed its own protocols to collect whole blood in K2EDTA tubes. For TCRbeta analysis, collaborator samples were shipped as frozen whole blood, as isolated PBMCs, or as DNA extracted from either sample type. A remark on this clone: What antigen it recognizes has not been identified. Base qualities are not recorded, but no much larger clone differs from it by a single base.

V trim: 4 bases; J trim: 4 bases; unmatched bases: 3. The germline V gene yields MNHEY for CDR1 and SVGAGI for CDR2. The CDR3 holds 14 amino acids from the cysteine to the phenylalanine. Only the CDR3 region is kept as DNA, spanning 42 bases read in frame from base 1. TCRbeta CDR3 regions were amplified from genomic DNA by means of the immunoSEQ Assay, a bias-controlled multiplex PCR. The authors processed their data as follows. Nucleated cell counts per sample were estimated from amplification of reference gene primers within the assay. Sequence reads were collapsed and filtered to measure the absolute abundance of every unique TCRbeta CDR3 rearrangement. For each sample, productive Simpson clonality was calculated by taking the square root of Simpson's diversity index across productive rearrangements. TCRdb carries this immuneACCESS record with in-frame sequences only. Its versions omit some clonotypes, under half of them owing to an unresolved V gene in the studies checked, with the rest unexplained. V, J and clone size were drawn from that table, and D and trimming were deduced from the DNA. In all, the sample holds about 240,000 clones, and around 83% of those were seen once. About 2% of the sample lies in the top ten.

The material sequenced was peripheral blood. The clonotype comes from a man between 25 and 39 years old who had recovered from COVID-19. The rearranged chain carries TRBV6-5 and TRBJ1-2; TRBD1 aligns with 10 central bases. DNA sequence: TGTGCCAGCAGTTCCGGGACAGGGGCCTATGGCTACACCTTC. This translates into CASSSGTGAYGYTF.